This T cell receptor (beta chain) stems from a study of graft-versus-host responses after intestinal transplantation. The wider study: Each recipient received a multivisceral, liver-intestinal, or isolated intestinal graft. The recipients all started with anti-thymocyte globulin induction and then took tacrolimus and steroids for around three years. Regarding the study as a whole: Detected in recipient marrow were GvH clones, some of which were first observed in ileum or blood.

About this clone: The antigen remains undetermined.

The table came from immunoSEQ multiplex PCR; TCRdb's copy has only in-frame clones and leaves some out. This table holds around 97,000 clones, approximately 93% found once. The clonotype originates from a human donor who received an intestinal transplant. Here the sequenced sample was unstimulated CD8+ T cells sorted from spleen or lymph node cells, taken before intestinal transplant.

The CDR3 spells CASSLIALDTQYF. In DNA form, the CDR3 reads TGTGCCAGCAGCTTAATCGCGTTAGATACGCAGTATTTT. The chain carries TRBV7-3 and TRBJ2-3; D gene uncertain. V lost 1 base, J lost 5 bases, and 7 bases lay in between. This CDR3 comprises 13 residues. CDR1 and CDR2 from the germline V gene are SGHTA and FQGTGA.